The source of this TCR beta chain is a study of cytomegalovirus exposure and HLA in healthy donors (dated by TCRdb to about 2017). Study-level background: According to an earlier analysis of 550 to 750 of the donors, about 180 million T cells yielded 90 million to 140 million unique TCR beta sequences and 250 to 350 Gb of sequence data. Typing coverage varied by locus: 629-630 donors for A, B, C, DRB1 and DQB1; some 520 for DQA1; more than 600 for DPA1; under 490 for DPB1. Approximately 330 gigabases of sequencing data and approximately 92 million unique TCR sequences made up an early release that covered several hundred HLA-typed donors. Genome-wide SNP genotypes for about 65% of the roughly 670 donors were used in a later genetic analysis, which treated that subset as a discovery cohort. A later analysis re-examined previously published TCR beta repertoires from several hundred donors and added high-resolution HLA genotyping to investigate patterns of TCR occurrence. The genetic ancestry cluster associated with self-reported Caucasian donors included around four fifths of the roughly 380 genotyped donors. Class I and class II HLA loci were covered by the typing at four-digit resolution. Every discovery cohort repertoire had been produced on one sequencing platform. Donor age, sex, ethnicity and CMV serostatus were compiled alongside the repertoire data. The T cell repertoires of 666 subjects were profiled by immunosequencing and related to cytomegalovirus serostatus. The study combined high-throughput TCR immunosequencing, statistical association of individual TCRs with disease status, and machine learning to predict cytomegalovirus infection status. About five DR-DQ haplotypes were handled as single units for association and clustering, since linkage in the cohort was strong. The later analysis used no new phenotypic data to find candidate immune exposures, relying instead on TCR beta sequences and their occurrence across donors. Across some 400 genotyped donors of the cohort, an average of about 240,000 unique TCR beta nucleotide sequences per donor were sequenced, and roughly 20% of those sequences were non-productive. The study aimed to test whether signatures of past pathogen exposure could be identified by cataloging public T cell receptors. A separate validation cohort of roughly 120 different subjects was used in addition to the approximately 670-subject first cohort. In an earlier analysis of 500 to 650 of the donors, high-throughput TCR beta sequencing was used to judge whether each TCR beta V gene segment behaved as functional or pseudogenic.

Relative to germline, V is 1 base shorter and J is 6 bases shorter, with 10 bases between their ends. Based on the germline V gene, the CDR1 and CDR2 sequences are SNHLY and FYNNEI. Reading from cysteine to phenylalanine, the CDR3 counts 13 amino acids. Only the CDR3 region is kept as DNA, spanning 39 bases read in frame from base 1. The library came from the immunoSEQ multiplex PCR assay. The multiplex PCR relied on a mix of 60 forward primers for TCR Vbeta segments and 13 reverse primers for TCR Jbeta segments. The CDR3 region of rearranged TCR beta genes was amplified from genomic DNA by a multiplex PCR assay. The amplified TCR beta libraries were sequenced on the Illumina HiSeq System as 87-base-pair reads. Turning to the authors' computational methods: In a later analysis, tens of millions of unique TCR beta chains were counted across the 690 or so repertoires, and some 10 million of these chains were shared by at least two donors. Raw reads were error-corrected and collapsed into unique sequences by a nearest-neighbor algorithm in which closely related sequences were merged to remove PCR and sequencing errors. To assign V, D and J gene segments, CDR3 sequences were aligned to IMGT reference sequences. For a sequence to be retained, a match of at least six nucleotides to both a V gene segment and a J gene segment was required. A rearrangement was called productive if the CDR3 had no stop codons and remained in frame with V and J, and every other rearrangement was called non-productive. CDR3 was defined according to IMGT convention as the region running from the second conserved V-encoded cysteine to the conserved J-encoded phenylalanine. In an earlier analysis of more than 550 of the donors, sequences lacking an unambiguous match to a single V gene segment were excluded. In an earlier analysis of approximately 500 of the donors, a V segment was called functional when productive rearrangements were above 56.7%, and segregating when the standard deviation between donors exceeded 5%. A statistical classification framework was developed to diagnose cytomegalovirus status using the catalog of TCR beta chain sequences. V and J gene assignment, in a later analysis, came from comparing TCR nucleotide sequences with IMGT/GENE-DB human TR gene sequences. The TCRdist pipeline was used in a later analysis to assign CDR3 sequences and most-parsimonious VDJ recombination scenarios. In a later analysis, each TCR beta chain was defined by its CDR3 amino acid sequence together with its V-gene family, and reads without a unique V-gene family were excluded. A later analysis removed 500 to 650 highly shared, low-generation-probability nucleotide sequences to deal with suspected cross-contamination and a sequencing artifact. For each public chain, a later analysis derived a clonal expansion index from normalized ranks of inferred template counts within each repertoire. In a later analysis, generation probabilities were computed with a VDJ recombination model fitted to out-of-frame rearrangements, and the resulting probabilities were checked against IGoR. Hypergeometric tests were used in a later analysis to score TCR-TCR, TCR-HLA and TCR-CMV co-occurrence, with a repertoire-size bias correction applied to the TCR pairs. In a later analysis, false discovery rates were estimated by permuting HLA or CMV assignments 20 times. In a later analysis, co-occurring TCRs were grouped with DBSCAN, and TCRdist sequence similarity was added when clustering was performed within HLA-allele-positive subsets. Co-occurrence clustering excluded repertoires with fewer than 30,000 or more than 120,000 public chains, plus five with anomalous nucleotide sharing. TCRdb holds this immuneACCESS table with in-frame rearrangements only. Some clones are missing; in checked studies, unresolved V genes explain under half, and the rest has no known cause. That table gives V, J and clone size, and the DNA gave D and trimming. Recorded for this sample are approximately 130,000 clones; around 75% of them occurred a single time. The biggest ten clones account for under 9.5% of the sample.

As regards this clone: The specificity of this receptor is unknown. Nothing much larger sits one base from this clone, and base qualities are not available.

The cohort was made up of 500 to 800 healthy bone marrow donors. At the time of sampling, every cohort member was nominally healthy, though immune exposures that went unrecorded were likely present. The donor tested CMV seropositive, placing the donor among the approximately 310 seropositive members of the cohort. Every donor gave a peripheral blood sample, and the peripheral blood mononuclear cells from that sample were used for TCR beta sequencing. The Qiagen DNeasy Blood Extraction Kit was used to extract genomic DNA from the blood cell samples. The full study reports these points: About 17 rarely observed V segments, including chromosome 9 orphons, were excluded from the earlier analysis of approximately 600 of the donors because counts were too low. Strong co-occurrence of HLA alleles, especially DR and DQ, made assigning TCR associations to individual alleles difficult. Several of the top co-occurrence clusters appeared to be linked to parvovirus B19, influenza, CMV and Epstein-Barr virus, according to a later analysis. In an earlier analysis of 587 of the donors, most TCR beta V segments appeared in productive rearrangements about 87% or about 30% of the time, broadly matching IMGT annotations. At a false discovery rate of 0.05, a later analysis linked around 15,000 TCR beta sequences to specific HLA alleles. The only immune exposure information available for the cohort was CMV serostatus. Compared with the roughly 720-donor mean, donors in an Asian-associated ancestry cluster had fewer N-insertions in productive TCRs, according to a later genetic analysis. The cohort was sequenced for TCR beta chains only, and without alpha or paired-chain data the features that could be detected were limited. According to a later analysis, TCR association rates differed among HLA loci, with DRB1 alleles showing the most associated TCRs and HLA-C alleles showing the fewest. Roughly uniform sequencing depth across donors was assumed in presence/absence analyses, although this assumption may not hold. The study gave a list of 150 to 200 TCR beta chains associated with cytomegalovirus. It was suggested by the authors that the approach could potentially be generalized to other disease states and immunological phenotypes. Three of the identified cytomegalovirus-associated TCR beta chains were confirmed in vitro to be specific for cytomegalovirus antigens. HLA typing was unavailable for some donors at each locus, so association tests used only the typed subset. In a later analysis, HLA-associated TCR beta chains were found to be more clonally expanded and to have lower generation probabilities than equally common non-associated chains. Linkage disequilibrium might explain the correlated functional status among segregating V segments, but an unknown experimental factor could not be ruled out. Some IMGT-functional V segments, including TRBV6-2 and TRBV6-3, could not be distinguished by the 87-base-pair reads and were therefore excluded. A cluster of highly shared sequence variants was judged likely to be a technical artifact of the sequencing pipeline. The classifier was reported to diagnose cytomegalovirus status with high specificity and sensitivity in both the original and validation cohorts. A further reported finding was that TCR beta sequences accurately predicted the HLA-A and HLA-B alleles for most subjects in the first cohort. In a later analysis, most CMV-associated TCR beta chains were found to appear HLA-restricted, with HLA associations seemingly driven largely by CMV exposure. An association between a missense DCLRE1C variant and V-gene and J-gene trimming of TCR beta chains was found in a later genetic analysis and replicated in an independent cohort. Most TCR sequences were seen in very few donors, while some public TCRs were found in many individuals.

This clonotype originated in a woman in her fifties or sixties in good health and CMV-seropositive. Sequenced sample: PBMCs. The chain was built from TRBV2 and TRBJ2-7; the D gene cannot be resolved reliably. The CDR3 in this case is CASSEGALGEQYF. The nucleotide sequence reads TGTGCCAGCAGTGAAGGGGCCCTCGGCGAGCAGTACTTC.